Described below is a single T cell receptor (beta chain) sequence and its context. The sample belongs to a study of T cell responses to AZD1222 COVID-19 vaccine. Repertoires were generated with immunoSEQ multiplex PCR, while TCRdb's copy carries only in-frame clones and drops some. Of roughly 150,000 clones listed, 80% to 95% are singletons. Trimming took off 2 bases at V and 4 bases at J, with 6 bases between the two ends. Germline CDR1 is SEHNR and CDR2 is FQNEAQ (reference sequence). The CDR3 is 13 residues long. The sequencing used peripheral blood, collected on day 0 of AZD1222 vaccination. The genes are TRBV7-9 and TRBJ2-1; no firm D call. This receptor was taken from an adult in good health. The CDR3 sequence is CASSLYQYNEQFF. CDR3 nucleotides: TGTGCCAGCAGCTTATACCAATACAATGAGCAGTTCTTC.